This entry concerns a single TCR beta chain. Antigen: not known. The germline V gene encodes CDR1 LNHNV and CDR2 YYDKDF (reference sequence). This CDR3 contains 14 residues. Trimming shortened V by 3 bases and J by 0 bases, and 8 bases separated the two germline ends. The data belong to a study of T-cell memory formation after mild COVID-19. General observations from the study: Contracting CD4+ clones lay largely in CM and EM, with CD8+ ones residing in EMRA. Day 15 to 85 contractors were CD4/CD8 balanced; later expanders leaned CD4+.

Barcoded TCR alpha and TCR beta cDNA libraries with UMIs came from 5'RACE using constant-segment primers. TCRdb re-analysed the 5' RACE reads in MiXCR, keeping a single row per CDR3 protein. The table lists roughly 550,000 distinct CDR3 sequences, about a fifth of them singletons. The gene calls are TRBV15 and TRBJ2-5; D is ambiguous. The sample comprised PBMCs or a T cell subset sorted from them (not recorded which). The clonotype originates from an adult woman who had mild COVID-19 (a few samples of this study predate the infection). Cell type and time point are not known. The CDR3 is CATSRYLYQETQYF. The CDR3 nucleotides read TGTGCCACCAGCAGGTACTTGTACCAAGAGACCCAGTACTTC.